The 16 T cell receptor beta chains below were found in one sample sequenced in a study of TIL therapy for anti-PD-1-resistant metastatic lung cancer. Time point indicated: pre-treatment sample, taken before nivolumab and TIL therapy. The libraries were made with immunoSEQ v3. Produced via immunoSEQ multiplex PCR; TCRdb's table is partial and in-frame only. The table includes approximately 45,000 clones, 79% detected once. Sequenced here: blood, sampled at baseline. The receptor set was obtained from a man in his sixties or seventies with non-small cell lung cancer.

The gene calls are TRBV19 and TRBJ2-6, with TRBD1 matching 9 bases. V gave up 5 bases and J gave up 0 bases; unmatched junction bases: 11. Germline assignment: CDR1 LNHDA and CDR2 SQIVND (reference sequence). The CDR3 has 19 amino acids. As DNA, the CDR3 is TGTGCCAGTAGTCCCCTAAGGACAGGGGACACCTCTGGGGCCAACGTCCTGACTTTC. Its translation: CASSPLRTGDTSGANVLTF. The full variable domain, completed using reference TRBV19 and TRBJ2-6, is DGGITQSPKYLFRKEGQNVTLSCEQNLNHDAMYWYRQDPGQGLRLIYYSQIVNDFQKGDIAEGYSVSREKKESFPLTVTSAQKNPTAFYLCASSPLRTGDTSGANVLTFGAGSRLTVL.

The J gene is TRBJ1-3, the V gene TRBV6-5; possibly TRBD1 for D (5 bases). V lost 5 bases and J 0 bases, leaving 8 bases between the germline ends. CDR1 is MNHEY, CDR2 SVGAGI, per germline. The CDR3 totals 14 residues. The DNA of the CDR3 is TGTGCCAGCAGTCCGGACATCTCTGGAAACACCATATATTTT. Protein product: CASSPDISGNTIYF.

CDR3 in DNA: TGTGCCAGCATTCGTGGTTTTCAAGAGACCCAGTACTTC. Translation gives CASIRGFQETQYF. This chain connects TRBV6-1 to TRBJ2-5; D is ambiguous. In germline, CDR1 is MNHNS, CDR2 SASEGT. V lost 7 bases, J lost 2 bases, and 11 bases lay in between. The CDR3 is 13 amino acids.

This clone was picked up one time. The CDR3 DNA is TGTGCCAGCAGCGCCCAGACAGGGGTAGCCAAAAACATTCAGTACTTC. Translating gives CASSAQTGVAKNIQYF. The chain links TRBV5-4 to TRBJ2-4; 8 bases map to TRBD1. This CDR3 has 16 amino acids. Unmatched junction bases numbered 6, after V lost 4 bases and J lost 0 bases. Germline loops: CDR1 SGHNT, CDR2 YYREEE (reference sequence).

The CDR3 is CASSLIGRHYGYTF. CDR3 nucleotides: TGTGCCAGCAGTTTAATAGGCAGGCACTATGGCTACACCTTC. The V call is TRBV28, the J call TRBJ1-2; no clear D gene. The CDR3 extends over 14 amino acids. CDR1 and CDR2 (germline): MDHEN, SYDVKM. V lost 2 bases to trimming and J lost 3 bases, with 10 bases between them.

The chain has TRBV27 and TRBJ1-5; D remains unclear. The germline V and J ends were trimmed by 2 bases and 4 bases, with 12 bases remaining between them. Germline lookup yields CDR1 MNHEY and CDR2 SMNVEV (reference sequence). The CDR3 length is 15 residues. CDR3 sequence reads: CASSLIKGRNQPQHF. CDR3 nucleotide sequence: TGTGCCAGCAGTTTAATAAAGGGTAGGAATCAGCCCCAGCATTTT.

The rearrangement joins TRBV6-1 to TRBJ2-5; 8 nucleotides align to TRBD2. Per germline, CDR1 MNHNS and CDR2 SASEGT. This CDR3 has 17 amino acids. With V trimmed by 4 bases and J by 9 bases, 19 bases remained unmatched. The CDR3 nucleotides read TGTGCCAGCAGTGGGGGACCGAGAGTGGGGACTAGAGGGGCCCAGTACTTC. Translating gives CASSGGPRVGTRGAQYF.

This rearrangement joins TRBV11-1 to TRBJ1-2; a possible D gene is TRBD1 (5 bases). In germline, CDR1 is SGHAT, CDR2 FQDESV (reference sequence). V gave up 1 base and J gave up 4 bases, with 16 bases separating them. CDR3 length: 16 residues. The DNA for the CDR3 is TGTGCCAGCAGCTTAGATGGGACCCCGAGCAGCTATGGCTACACCTTC. This gives the protein CASSLDGTPSSYGYTF.

This chain joins TRBV7-6 and TRBJ2-3; 10 positions agree with TRBD2. CDR1 SGHVS and CDR2 FNYEAQ come from the germline V gene. The length of the CDR3 is 19 residues. The V gene end was trimmed by 2 bases and the J gene end by 1 base; junction bases not matched to a gene: 12. The CDR3 DNA is TGTGCCAGCAGCTTACTAGGGGCTAGCGGGAGCCGGGGCACAGATACGCAGTATTTT. Translating it yields CASSLLGASGSRGTDTQYF.

V and J are TRBV9 and TRBJ1-1, with D possibly being TRBD1 (6 bases). With 4 bases removed from V and 1 base from J, the gap between germline ends came to 11 bases. Germline V gene sequence: CDR1 SGDLS, CDR2 YYNGEE. CDR3 size: 14 residues. CDR3 sequence: CASSSRQENTEAFF. The DNA of the CDR3 is TGTGCCAGCAGCTCGAGACAGGAGAACACTGAAGCTTTCTTT.

The chain carries TRBV7-2 and TRBJ2-2; a weak D match, TRBD1 (5 bases). The V end was cut by 6 bases, the J end by 0 bases, with 8 bases between. This CDR3 spans 14 amino acids. CDR1 and CDR2 (germline): SGHTA, FQGNSA. DNA of the CDR3: TGTGCCAGCAGGCTGACAGCGAACACCGGGGAGCTGTTTTTT. Its protein is CASRLTANTGELFF.

This chain uses TRBV5-1 with TRBJ1-1, with a possible D match to TRBD1 (5 bases). This CDR3 spans 14 amino acids. Trimming took 4 bases from V and 0 from J, leaving 10 bases between them. Per germline, CDR1 SGHRS and CDR2 YFSETQ. The CDR3 reads CASSVATVNTEAFF. CDR3 in DNA: TGCGCCAGCAGCGTGGCGACAGTGAACACTGAAGCTTTCTTT.

The rearrangement uses TRBV2 and TRBJ2-1; D is perhaps TRBD1 (5 bases). Germline lookup yields CDR1 SNHLY and CDR2 FYNNEI. V lost 1 base to trimming and J lost 6 bases, with 13 bases between them. The CDR3 sequence is 15 residues long. The CDR3 bases are TGTGCCAGCAGTGAAGACGGCAAGGGGATCAATGAGCAGTTCTTC. This sequence encodes CASSEDGKGINEQFF.

The chain is built from TRBV5-1 and TRBJ2-1, with D possibly being TRBD2 (5 bases). V shed 0 bases and J shed 10 bases, with 20 bases lying between them. The V gene's germline CDR1 is SGHRS and CDR2 YFSETQ. This CDR3 is 16 amino acids long. This chain's CDR3 is CASSLVTGNRGGEQFF. As DNA, the CDR3 is TGCGCCAGCAGCTTGGTGACCGGGAACCGAGGAGGAGAGCAGTTCTTC.

This clone was seen just once. Additional DNA sequences in this sample encode the identical CDR3. The chain employs TRBV4-1 and TRBJ1-6; 12 bases are shared with TRBD1. Germline V gene data show CDR1 as MGHRA and CDR2 as YSYEKL. V lost 0 bases and J lost 6; bases outside the gene matches: 12. The CDR3 extends over 20 amino acids. Here the CDR3 DNA reads TGCGCCAGCAGCCAAGACGTGGGACAGGGGGCGGACGGGGGTAATTCACCCCTCCACTTT. Protein: CASSQDVGQGADGGNSPLHF.

This clone was seen a handful of times. The V call is TRBV2, the J call TRBJ1-1; D is undetermined. V was cut by 11 bases and J by 11 bases, with 12 bases left in between. This CDR3 is built from 9 residues. Per germline, CDR1 SNHLY and CDR2 FYNNEI. CDR3 DNA: TGTGCCGGATCCGAGCCGGCTTTCTTT. This sequence encodes CAGSEPAFF.